The 14 T cell receptor beta chains in this list originate from one sample, sequenced in a study of OX40 agonist ivuxolimab in advanced cancers. The method was immunoSEQ multiplex PCR; TCRdb's version includes in-frame clones alone and lacks a portion of them. The table includes about 60,000 clones, approximately 89% detected once. The source material was CD4+ or CD8+ T cells sorted from blood, sampled in a trial of the OX40 agonist ivuxolimab. The receptors stem from an adult with an advanced solid tumor such as melanoma, head and neck, liver or kidney cancer.

This clone was picked up a small number of times. The chain combines TRBV5-4 with TRBJ2-7; 10 nucleotides match TRBD1. The CDR3 loop spans 14 amino acids. Germline lookup yields CDR1 SGHNT and CDR2 YYREEE (reference sequence). V shed 10 bases, J shed 1 base, and the junction held 8 bases outside the gene matches. The DNA for the CDR3 is TGTGCCTTCATCCGGGACAGGGGTTCCTACGAGCAGTACTTC. Protein sequence: CAFIRDRGSYEQYF.

The chain has TRBV4-3 and TRBJ1-6; D gene uncertain. The V end lost 0 bases, the J end lost 9 bases, and 6 bases lay between the germline ends. Per germline, CDR1 LGHNA and CDR2 YSLEER. The CDR3 has 13 residues. CDR3: CASSQDLGSPLHF. CDR3 nucleotide sequence: TGCGCCAGCAGCCAAGATCTCGGTTCACCCCTCCACTTT.

The sample holds one count of this clone. The rearrangement joins TRBV7-3 to TRBJ2-3; 9 nucleotides align to TRBD2. Trimming at V came to 5 bases and at J to 2 bases, leaving 5 bases not matched to a gene. This CDR3 spans 15 amino acids. The V gene's germline CDR1 is SGHTA and CDR2 FQGTGA. CDR3 nucleotides: TGTGCCAGCAGCGGGACTAGCAGTTACACAGATACGCAGTATTTT. Its protein is CASSGTSSYTDTQYF.

The chain has TRBV7-3 and TRBJ2-3, with no clear D. This CDR3 is 14 amino acids long. CDR1 is SGHTA, CDR2 FQGTGA, per germline. V was clipped by 0 bases and J by 2 bases, with 6 bases between them. The CDR3 region is CASSLTGFTDTQYF. The CDR3 DNA is TGTGCCAGCAGCTTAACAGGATTCACAGATACGCAGTATTTT.

This chain links TRBV10-3 with TRBJ2-1; 10 bases line up with TRBD2. This CDR3 has 16 amino acids. J lost 0 bases, V lost 7 bases, and 6 bases had no gene match. Germline CDR1 and CDR2: ENHRY and SYGVKD. The CDR3 nucleotides are TGTGCCATCAAGGATAGCGGGAGGCACTCCTACAATGAGCAGTTCTTC. Translating gives CAIKDSGRHSYNEQFF.

The chain has TRBV10-3 and TRBJ1-1; tentatively, D is TRBD1 (5 bases). Germline values: CDR1 ENHRY, CDR2 SYGVKD. V was trimmed by 2 bases and J by 5 bases, leaving 12 bases between them. The CDR3 runs 14 residues. CDR3 protein: CAISEQGEGTEAFF. The DNA for the CDR3 is TGTGCCATCAGTGAGCAGGGAGAAGGGACTGAAGCTTTCTTT.

J is TRBJ2-7 and V is TRBV29-1; 10 nucleotides agree with TRBD2. The germline V gene encodes CDR1 SQVTM and CDR2 ANQGSEA. The CDR3 consists of 17 residues. Unmatched junction bases numbered 14, after V lost 4 bases and J lost 2 bases. In DNA, the CDR3 is TGCAGCGTTGGGAGCACCAAAAGCGGGAGGGGAACCTACGAGCAGTACTTC. Translated: CSVGSTKSGRGTYEQYF.

The sample holds one count of this clone. The CDR3 nucleotides read TGTGCCAGCAGTGAGTCTGCAGGGCCGGGGCAGCCCCAGCATTTT. Encoded protein: CASSESAGPGQPQHF. The rearrangement uses TRBV6-1 and TRBJ1-5; D is perhaps TRBD1 (5 bases). Trimming shortened V by 3 bases and J by 7 bases, and 16 bases separated the two germline ends. This CDR3 is 15 amino acids long. Germline CDR1 and CDR2: MNHNS and SASEGT.

The V call is TRBV7-8, the J call TRBJ2-1; D is perhaps TRBD2 (6 bases). The germline V gene encodes CDR1 SGHVS and CDR2 FQNEAQ. There are 16 residues in the CDR3. V was trimmed by 5 bases and J by 0 bases, leaving 14 bases between them. The CDR3 DNA follows: TGTGCCAGCAGCCCTCGGGACTCCAGCTCCTACAATGAGCAGTTCTTC. Translating it yields CASSPRDSSSYNEQFF. The variable domain in full, with the rest retrieved from reference TRBV7-8 and TRBJ2-1, is GAGVSQSPRYKVAKRGQDVALRCDPISGHVSLFWYQQALGQGPEFLTYFQNEAQLDKSGLPSDRFFAERPEGSVSTLKIQRTQQEDSAVYLCASSPRDSSSYNEQFFGPGTRLTVL.

The chain joins TRBV5-1 to TRBJ2-3; D is ambiguous. The CDR3 is 14 residues long. With 0 bases removed from V and 5 bases from J, the gap between germline ends came to 10 bases. CDR1 and CDR2 (germline): SGHRS, YFSETQ. CDR3 coding DNA: TGCGCCAGCAGCTTGGCGCTAGATGGAGATACGCAGTATTTT. Protein sequence: CASSLALDGDTQYF.

CDR3 in amino acids: CASSFFIGAHQETQYF. The CDR3 nucleotides are TGTGCCAGCAGCTTTTTTATCGGGGCCCACCAAGAGACCCAGTACTTC. The chain couples TRBV5-4 to TRBJ2-5, with D perhaps given as TRBD1 or TRBD2 (5 bases each). Germline V CDR1 and CDR2: SGHNT, YYREEE (reference sequence). V was shortened by 2 bases and J by 0 bases, with 14 bases between the two germline ends. The CDR3 is 16 residues long.

This chain uses TRBV6-6 with TRBJ2-7; 12 bases line up with TRBD2. Germline values: CDR1 MNHNY, CDR2 SVGAGI (reference sequence). Trimming took 5 bases from V and 6 from J; bases not matched to a gene: 5. CDR3 length equals 14 residues. The CDR3 DNA reads TGTGCCAGCAGTCAGACTAGCGGGGGATCCGAGCAGTACTTC. Protein: CASSQTSGGSEQYF.

The V call is TRBV5-1, the J call TRBJ2-1; no clear D gene. The CDR3 contains 13 residues. The V end lost 0 bases, the J end lost 7 bases, and 8 bases lay between the germline ends. The germline gives CDR1 SGHRS, CDR2 YFSETQ. CDR3 sequence (DNA): TGCGCCAGCAGCTTGGGGCCCGGAAATGAGCAGTTCTTC. Its protein is CASSLGPGNEQFF.

The CDR3 DNA is TGCGCCAGCAGCTTGACACCTTGGGCCAGCTCCTACAATGAGCAGTTCTTC. Translated: CASSLTPWASSYNEQFF. The rearrangement joins TRBV5-1 to TRBJ2-1; no reliable D call. Per the germline V gene, CDR1 is SGHRS and CDR2 is YFSETQ. V was pared by 1 base and J by 0 bases, with 14 bases between. The CDR3 runs 17 residues.